This T cell receptor beta chain was identified in a study of naive and memory T cell subsets. This clonotype was picked up a small number of times. Its cognate antigen is unknown. Cells stained for CD3, CD4, CD8, CD45RA and CD27 were sorted into four subsets. The CDR3 sequence is 15 residues long. V was clipped by 4 bases and J by 5 bases, with 14 bases between them. Germline assignment: CDR1 MNHEY and CDR2 SVGAGI. The beta constant-region primer was an equimolar mix of two oligonucleotides covering TRBC1 and TRBC2. Ligated cDNA was amplified by four rounds of PCR with nested alpha and beta constant-region primers and SP2. TCRdb re-called the UMI-ligation and nested PCR reads with MiXCR, one entry per CDR3 protein. The sample holds about 99,000 distinct CDR3 sequences; roughly 14% are singletons and the top ten take around 3%. Study conclusions and caveats: Over 95% of naive TCR sequences appeared only once, unlike memory subsets. A few larger clonotypes appeared in naive repertoires, especially CD8, possibly memory cells re-expressing CD45RA. TCR counts from RNA may reflect activation-linked expression changes.

The sequence was collected from a human donor in good health. The sequenced sample was naive CD8+ T cells from blood. V gene TRBV6-5 combines with J gene TRBJ2-2; D not resolved. CDR3: CASSSLLGWTGELFF. CDR3 bases: TGTGCCAGCAGTTCCCTACTGGGGTGGACCGGGGAGCTGTTTTTT.